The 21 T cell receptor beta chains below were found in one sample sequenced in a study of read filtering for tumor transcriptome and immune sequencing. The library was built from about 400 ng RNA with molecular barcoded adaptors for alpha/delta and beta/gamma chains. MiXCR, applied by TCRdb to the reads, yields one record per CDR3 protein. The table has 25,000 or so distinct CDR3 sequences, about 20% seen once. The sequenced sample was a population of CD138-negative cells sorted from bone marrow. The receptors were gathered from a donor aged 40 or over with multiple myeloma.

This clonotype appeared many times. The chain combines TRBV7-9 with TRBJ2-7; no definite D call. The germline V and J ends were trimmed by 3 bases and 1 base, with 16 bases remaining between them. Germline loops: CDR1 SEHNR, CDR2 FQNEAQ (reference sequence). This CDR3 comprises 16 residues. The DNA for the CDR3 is TGTGCCAGCAGCTTGCAGATGTCGGGCCCTTCCTACGAGCAGTACTTC. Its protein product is CASSLQMSGPSYEQYF.

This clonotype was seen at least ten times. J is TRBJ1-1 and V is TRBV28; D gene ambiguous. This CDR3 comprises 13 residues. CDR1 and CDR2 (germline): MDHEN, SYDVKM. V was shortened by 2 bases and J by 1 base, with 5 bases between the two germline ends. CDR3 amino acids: CASSLRGNTEAFF. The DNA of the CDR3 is TGTGCCAGCAGTTTACGGGGGAACACTGAAGCTTTCTTT. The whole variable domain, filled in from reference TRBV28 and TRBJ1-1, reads DVKVTQSSRYLVKRTGEKVFLECVQDMDHENMFWYRQDPGLGLRLIYFSYDVKMKEKGDIPEGYSVSREKKERFSLILESASTNQTSMYLCASSLRGNTEAFFGQGTRLTVV.

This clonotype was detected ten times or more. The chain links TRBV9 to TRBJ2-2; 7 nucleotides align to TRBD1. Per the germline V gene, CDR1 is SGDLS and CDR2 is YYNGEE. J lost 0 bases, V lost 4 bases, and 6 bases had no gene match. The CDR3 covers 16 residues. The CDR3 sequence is CASSIMTGTNTGELFF. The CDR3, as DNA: TGTGCCAGCAGCATCATGACAGGGACGAACACCGGGGAGCTGTTTTTT. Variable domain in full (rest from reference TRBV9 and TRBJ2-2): DSGVTQTPKHLITATGQRVTLRCSPRSGDLSVYWYQQSLDQGLQFLIQYYNGEERAKGNILERFSAQQFPDLHSELNLSSLELGDSALYFCASSIMTGTNTGELFFGEGSRLTVL.

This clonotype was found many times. Here the CDR3 reads CASSPWTGGNQPQHF. The CDR3 nucleotides read TGTGCCAGCTCACCATGGACAGGGGGAAATCAGCCCCAGCATTTT. This chain joins TRBV18 and TRBJ1-5, with TRBD1 matching 10 bases. The ends lost 2 bases at V and 4 bases at J; junction bases unmatched: 2. This CDR3 is 15 amino acids long. Per the germline V gene, CDR1 is KGHSH and CDR2 is LQKENI.

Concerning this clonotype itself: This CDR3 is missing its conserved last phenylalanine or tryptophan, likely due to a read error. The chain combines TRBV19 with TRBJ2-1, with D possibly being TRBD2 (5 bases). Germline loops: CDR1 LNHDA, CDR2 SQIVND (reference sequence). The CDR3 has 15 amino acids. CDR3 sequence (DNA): TGTGCCGGTAGCGAGTACAGTAGCGACTACAATGAGCAGTTCCTC. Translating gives CAGSEYSSDYNEQFL.

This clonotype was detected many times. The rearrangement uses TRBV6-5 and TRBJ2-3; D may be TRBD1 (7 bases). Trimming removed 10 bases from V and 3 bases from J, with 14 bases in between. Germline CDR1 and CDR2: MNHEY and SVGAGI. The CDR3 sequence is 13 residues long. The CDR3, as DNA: TGTGCCACCCCACAGGGGAGGACAGATACGCAGTATTTT. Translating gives CATPQGRTDTQYF.

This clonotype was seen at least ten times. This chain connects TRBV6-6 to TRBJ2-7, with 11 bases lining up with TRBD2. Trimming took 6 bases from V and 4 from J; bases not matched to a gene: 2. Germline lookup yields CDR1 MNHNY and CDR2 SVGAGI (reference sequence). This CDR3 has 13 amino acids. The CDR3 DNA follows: TGTGCCAGCAGAGTAGCGGGAGGGTACGAGCAGTACTTC. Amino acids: CASRVAGGYEQYF.

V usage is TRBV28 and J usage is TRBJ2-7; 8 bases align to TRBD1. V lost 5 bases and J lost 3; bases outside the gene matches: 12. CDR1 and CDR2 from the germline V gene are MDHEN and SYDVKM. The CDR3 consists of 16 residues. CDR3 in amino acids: CASSLPRTGSVYEQYF. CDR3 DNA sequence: TGTGCCAGCAGTCTTCCAAGGACAGGGTCGGTCTACGAGCAGTACTTC. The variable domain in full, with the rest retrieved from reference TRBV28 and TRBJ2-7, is DVKVTQSSRYLVKRTGEKVFLECVQDMDHENMFWYRQDPGLGLRLIYFSYDVKMKEKGDIPEGYSVSREKKERFSLILESASTNQTSMYLCASSLPRTGSVYEQYFGPGTRLTVT.

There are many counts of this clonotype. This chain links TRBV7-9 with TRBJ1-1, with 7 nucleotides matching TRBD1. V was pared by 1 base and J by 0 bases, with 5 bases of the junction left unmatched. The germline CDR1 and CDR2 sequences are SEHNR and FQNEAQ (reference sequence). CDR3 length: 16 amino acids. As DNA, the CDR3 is TGTGCCAGCAGCTTAGTCGACAGGGCTATGAACACTGAAGCTTTCTTT. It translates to CASSLVDRAMNTEAFF.

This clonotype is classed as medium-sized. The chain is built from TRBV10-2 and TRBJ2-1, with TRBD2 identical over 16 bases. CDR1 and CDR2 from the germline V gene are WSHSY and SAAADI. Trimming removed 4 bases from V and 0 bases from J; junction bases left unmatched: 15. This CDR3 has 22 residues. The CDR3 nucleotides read TGCGCCAGCAGTGGGGGCCAGGGGACTAGCGGGAGGGCCGGGAACTCCTACAATGAGCAGTTCTTC. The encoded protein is CASSGGQGTSGRAGNSYNEQFF.

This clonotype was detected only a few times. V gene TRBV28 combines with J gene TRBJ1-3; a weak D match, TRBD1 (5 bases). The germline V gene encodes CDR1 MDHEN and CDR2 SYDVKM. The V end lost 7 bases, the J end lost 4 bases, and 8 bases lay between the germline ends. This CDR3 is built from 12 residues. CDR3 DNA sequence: TGTGCCAGCAAGACAGTGGGAAACACCATATATTTT. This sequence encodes CASKTVGNTIYF.

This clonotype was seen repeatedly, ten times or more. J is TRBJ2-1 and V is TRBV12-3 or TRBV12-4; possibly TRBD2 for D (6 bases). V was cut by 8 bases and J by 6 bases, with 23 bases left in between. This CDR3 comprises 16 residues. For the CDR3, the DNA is TGTGCCAGCCAATTCCCGGGACTGCCCCTCCTCAATGAGCAGTTCTTC. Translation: CASQFPGLPLLNEQFF.

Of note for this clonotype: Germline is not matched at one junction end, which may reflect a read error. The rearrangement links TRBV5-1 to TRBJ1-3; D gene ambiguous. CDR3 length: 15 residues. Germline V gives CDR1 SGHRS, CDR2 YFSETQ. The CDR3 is CASSLEPSSGNAIYF. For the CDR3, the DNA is TGCGCCAGCAGCTTGGAGCCTAGCTCTGGAAACGCCATATATTTT.

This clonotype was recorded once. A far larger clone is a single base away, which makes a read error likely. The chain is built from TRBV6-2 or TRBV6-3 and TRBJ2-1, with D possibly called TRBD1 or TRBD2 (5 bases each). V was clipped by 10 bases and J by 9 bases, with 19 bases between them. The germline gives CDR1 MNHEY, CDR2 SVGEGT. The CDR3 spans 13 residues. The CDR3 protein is CATTGAGFTEQFF. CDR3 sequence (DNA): TGTGCCACGACCGGGGCAGGGTTCACTGAGCAGTTCTTC.

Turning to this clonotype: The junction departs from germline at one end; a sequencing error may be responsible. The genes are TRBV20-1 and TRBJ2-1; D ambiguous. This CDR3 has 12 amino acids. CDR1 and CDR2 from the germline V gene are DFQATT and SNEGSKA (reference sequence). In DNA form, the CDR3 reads TGCAGGGCAAAGGGCCACCGAAATGAGGAGTTCTTC. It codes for CRAKGHRNEEFF.

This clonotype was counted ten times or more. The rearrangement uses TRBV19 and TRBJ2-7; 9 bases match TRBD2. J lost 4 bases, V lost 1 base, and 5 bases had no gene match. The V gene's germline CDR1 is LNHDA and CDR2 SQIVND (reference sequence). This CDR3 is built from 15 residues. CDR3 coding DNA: TGTGCCAGTAGTATAGCGGCGGGAGGGCCGTACGAGCAGTACTTC. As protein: CASSIAAGGPYEQYF.

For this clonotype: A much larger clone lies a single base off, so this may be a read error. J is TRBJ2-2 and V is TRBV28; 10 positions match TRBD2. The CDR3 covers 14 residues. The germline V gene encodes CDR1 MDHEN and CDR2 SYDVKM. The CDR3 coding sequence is TGTGCCAGCAGAGCGGGAGGGCGTACCGGGGAGCAGTTTTTT. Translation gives CASRAGGRTGEQFF.

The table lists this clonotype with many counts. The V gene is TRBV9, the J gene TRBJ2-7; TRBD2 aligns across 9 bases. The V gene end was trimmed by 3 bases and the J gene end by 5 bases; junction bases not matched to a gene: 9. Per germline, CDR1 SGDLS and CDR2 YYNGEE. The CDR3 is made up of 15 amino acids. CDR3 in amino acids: CASSAEREARHEQYF. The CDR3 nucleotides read TGTGCCAGCAGCGCCGAGCGGGAGGCCCGACACGAGCAGTACTTC.

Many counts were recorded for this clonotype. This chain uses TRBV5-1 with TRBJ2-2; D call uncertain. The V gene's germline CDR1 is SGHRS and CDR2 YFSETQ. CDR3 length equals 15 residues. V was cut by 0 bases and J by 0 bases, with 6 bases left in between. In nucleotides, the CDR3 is TGCGCCAGCAGCTTGGTCAGGACGAACACCGGGGAGCTGTTTTTT. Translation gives CASSLVRTNTGELFF.

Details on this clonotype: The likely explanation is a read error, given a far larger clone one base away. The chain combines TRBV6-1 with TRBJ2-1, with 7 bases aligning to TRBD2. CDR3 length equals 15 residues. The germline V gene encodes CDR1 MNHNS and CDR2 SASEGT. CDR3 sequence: CAISGPGLTYNEQFF. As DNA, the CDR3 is TGTGCCATCAGTGGCCCGGGACTAACGTACAATGAGCAGTTCTTC.

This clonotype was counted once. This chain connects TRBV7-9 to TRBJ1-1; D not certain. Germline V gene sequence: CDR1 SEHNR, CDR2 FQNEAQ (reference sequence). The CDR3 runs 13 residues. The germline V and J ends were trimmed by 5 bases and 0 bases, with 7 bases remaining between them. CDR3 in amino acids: CASSLQMNTEAFF. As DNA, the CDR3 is TGTGCCAGCAGCCTACAGATGAACACTGAAGCTTTCTTT.